This T cell receptor (beta chain) was documented in a study of T cells in Graves' hyperthyroidism and ophthalmopathy. Regions amplified from RNA transcripts were the TCR beta CDR3 regions. The primer set for the first-round RT-PCR of the TCR CDR3 was HTBI. TCRdb reprocessed the multiplex PCR reads with MiXCR, giving one entry per CDR3 protein. The sample contains 750,000 to 950,000 distinct CDR3 sequences, roughly 40% of which appear only once. CDR1 is SNHLY, CDR2 FYNNEI, per germline. CDR3 length: 15 amino acids. The ends lost 7 bases at V and 3 bases at J; junction bases unmatched: 10. Many counts were recorded for this clonotype.

The material sequenced was blood. V is TRBV2 and J is TRBJ2-7; TRBD2 matches at 9 bases. The clonotype comes from a man younger than 30 with Graves' hyperthyroidism. The CDR3: CASTLGASGNYEQYF. CDR3 DNA sequence: TGTGCCAGCACTTTGGGGGCTAGCGGGAACTACGAGCAGTACTTC.